The clone carrying this T cell receptor beta chain has ten or more counts. Its target is not known. Using a CD8+CD4-CCR7+CD45RA+ phenotype, naive CD8 T cells were sorted. CDR3 length: 12 residues. The ends were cut back, 7 bases at V and 1 base at J, with 7 bases in the middle. CDR1 is LGHDT and CDR2 is YNNKEL in the germline V gene (reference sequence). TCRdb recomputed calls from the PCR reads with MiXCR, one row per CDR3 protein. The profile shows 490,000 or so distinct CDR3 sequences, 25% of them singletons. This sample stems from a study of molecular identifiers for immune sequencing clone quantification. The study, taken as a whole, reports: In naive cells, under 1% of molecules belonged to clones above 20 RNA copies, against over 97% in effector cells.

The material sequenced was naive CD8+ T cells from blood, with Jurkat cell RNA spiked in. This sample's subset: FACS-sorted CD8+CD4-CCR7+CD45RA+ naive T cells. The chain joins TRBV3-1 to TRBJ1-1; maybe TRBD1 (5 bases). The source is a human donor in good health. Some libraries in this study had Jurkat cell RNA spiked in. The CDR3 loop is CASTRGNTEAFF. DNA for the CDR3: TGTGCCAGCACGAGGGGGAACACTGAAGCTTTCTTT. Full variable domain (outside the CDR3, taken from reference TRBV3-1 and TRBJ1-1): DTAVSQTPKYLVTQMGNDKSIKCEQNLGHDTMYWYKQDSKKFLKIMFSYNNKELIINETVPNRFSPKSPDKAHLNLHINSLELGDSAVYFCASTRGNTEAFFGQGTRLTVV.